This T cell receptor (beta chain) appears in the sequencing data of a study of CD8 T cells in ankylosing spondylitis. Notes on this clonotype: What it binds is not known.

This CDR3 spans 17 amino acids. After removal of 6 bases from V and 6 bases from J, the junction contained 16 bases not matched to a gene. Germline CDR1 is MDHEN and CDR2 is SYDVKM. Study-level results: Those disease-linked clones were CD8+; they were also relatively rare in peripheral blood. Within matched ankylosing spondylitis synovial fluid, disease-linked clones were reportedly significantly enriched. Eight highly homologous variants formed a TCR beta motif that appeared characteristic of ankylosing spondylitis blood.

A quantitative 5'-RACE method, one with molecular barcodes, was used to make TCR beta libraries. TCRdb recomputed calls from the 5' RACE reads with MiXCR, one row per CDR3 protein. The repertoire includes tens of thousands of distinct CDR3 sequences, about 27% of them detected once, and roughly three fifths sits in the top ten. The chain recombines TRBV28 with TRBJ1-1; 10 nucleotides align to TRBD1. The receptor's source is a male donor with ankylosing spondylitis or in good health (not recorded which). The source material was blood, either unsorted or a sorted T cell fraction (not recorded which). The CDR3 nucleotides read TGTGCCAGCAGACTGACCGGGACAGGGGCCGTGGAGGCTGAAGCTTTCTTT. Residues: CASRLTGTGAVEAEAFF.